These 18 T cell receptor beta chains originate from one sample sequenced in a study of T cells in Graves' hyperthyroidism and ophthalmopathy. The CDR3 regions of TCR beta were amplified from RNA transcripts. A set of HTBI primers served as the primers for a first-round RT-PCR of the TCR CDR3. Each CDR3 protein is one row after TCRdb ran MiXCR on the multiplex PCR reads. Altogether about 360,000 distinct CDR3 sequences are present, more than 20% being singletons, with the ten largest covering around four fifths. The sequenced sample consisted of blood. These receptors all come from a man aged 50 to 59 with Graves' hyperthyroidism.

The CDR3 reads CASSQIAGEGNEQFF. CDR3 bases: TGTGCCAGCAGCCAAATAGCGGGAGAGGGTAATGAGCAGTTCTTC. The V call is TRBV3-1, the J call TRBJ2-1; 9 nucleotides align to TRBD2. The CDR3 sequence is 15 residues long. Germline assignment: CDR1 LGHDT and CDR2 YNNKEL (reference sequence). Trimming at V came to 2 bases and at J to 7 bases, leaving 6 bases not matched to a gene.

This clonotype was picked up a small number of times. The chain uses TRBV5-1 and TRBJ2-3; 11 bases line up with TRBD1. The germline V gene encodes CDR1 SGHRS and CDR2 YFSETQ. Trimming at V came to 4 bases and at J to 3 bases, leaving 7 bases not matched to a gene. The CDR3 has 16 amino acids. The CDR3 loop reads CASSVTGTGGTDTQYF. CDR3 coding DNA: TGCGCCAGCAGCGTCACCGGGACAGGGGGAACAGATACGCAGTATTTT.

In this sample, this clonotype turned up a few times. The chain carries TRBV11-1 and TRBJ2-3; a possible D gene is TRBD2 (5 bases). Germline V lookup: CDR1 SGHAT, CDR2 FQDESV (reference sequence). The CDR3 has 14 residues. Trimming took off 8 bases at V and 3 bases at J, with 15 bases between the two ends. The CDR3 region is CASSPRGITDTQYF. The CDR3 nucleotides read TGTGCCAGCTCCCCCCGAGGGATTACAGATACGCAGTATTTT.

This clonotype was picked up a small number of times. The rearrangement joins TRBV13 to TRBJ2-5; 7 bases fit TRBD1. Germline CDR1 reads PRHDT; CDR2 reads FYEKMQ (reference sequence). This CDR3 comprises 14 residues. V shed 3 bases, J shed 3 bases, and the junction held 4 bases outside the gene matches. The CDR3 here is CASSFTGEKETQYF. In nucleotides, the CDR3 is TGTGCCAGCAGCTTCACAGGGGAAAAAGAGACCCAGTACTTC.

This clonotype was recorded many times. The chain recombines TRBV6-1 with TRBJ2-1; D is ambiguous. The germline CDR1 and CDR2 sequences are MNHNS and SASEGT. CDR3 length equals 15 residues. Trimming took 4 bases from V and 1 from J, leaving 11 bases between them. CDR3: CASSARPRSYNEQFF. The DNA of the CDR3 is TGTGCCAGCAGTGCGAGACCCAGGTCCTACAATGAGCAGTTCTTC.

This clonotype was counted at least ten times. The chain carries TRBV3-1 and TRBJ1-1; D is undetermined. Trimming removed 1 base from V and 5 bases from J, with 14 bases in between. The CDR3 has 15 residues. The germline CDR1 and CDR2 sequences are LGHDT and YNNKEL (reference sequence). CDR3 loop: CASSQGPALGTEAFF. CDR3 coding DNA: TGTGCCAGCAGCCAAGGCCCGGCCTTAGGGACTGAAGCTTTCTTT.

The rearrangement uses TRBV5-1 and TRBJ1-5; tentative D call: TRBD1 (5 bases). This CDR3 is built from 14 residues. In germline, CDR1 is SGHRS, CDR2 YFSETQ. Trimming removed 1 base at V and 7 bases at J, with 12 bases between. The CDR3 loop reads CASSLLGQAQPQHF. DNA of the CDR3: TGCGCCAGCAGCTTGTTGGGGCAGGCCCAGCCCCAGCATTTT.

This clonotype was recorded many times. The rearrangement links TRBV3-1 to TRBJ2-1, with D uncertain. The V end lost 4 bases, the J end lost 2 bases, and 12 bases lay between the germline ends. Germline V CDR1 and CDR2: LGHDT, YNNKEL (reference sequence). The CDR3 length is 15 residues. CDR3 residues: CASSPPGIAYNEQFF. Here the CDR3 DNA reads TGTGCCAGCAGCCCTCCAGGTATAGCCTACAATGAGCAGTTCTTC.

The J gene is TRBJ2-7, the V gene TRBV19, with 7 nucleotides matching TRBD2. This CDR3 is built from 14 residues. Per the germline V gene, CDR1 is LNHDA and CDR2 is SQIVND (reference sequence). V shed 3 bases, J shed 3 bases, and the junction held 5 bases outside the gene matches. The CDR3 DNA reads as TGTGCCAGTAGTATTGGGGGAGGGATCTACGAGCAGTACTTC. It specifies CASSIGGGIYEQYF.

This rearrangement joins TRBV2 to TRBJ1-1; D uncertain. Trimming stripped 3 bases from V and 4 bases from J, with 12 bases between. Germline V gives CDR1 SNHLY, CDR2 FYNNEI. This CDR3 spans 14 amino acids. The CDR3 here is CASSEWSGPTEAFF. The CDR3 DNA reads as TGTGCCAGCAGTGAGTGGAGCGGACCCACTGAAGCTTTCTTT.

The J gene is TRBJ2-7, the V gene TRBV12-3 or TRBV12-4, with D possibly matching TRBD2 (6 bases). The V end was cut by 8 bases, the J end by 4 bases, with 15 bases between. The CDR3 is 13 amino acids. The CDR3: CASSWGVEYEQYF. In DNA form, the CDR3 reads TGTGCCAGCTCTTGGGGGGTTGAGTACGAGCAGTACTTC.

The chain couples TRBV24-1 to TRBJ2-1; 7 bases map to TRBD1. CDR1 is KGHDR and CDR2 is SFDVKD in the germline V gene. The V gene end was trimmed by 1 base and the J gene end by 7 bases; junction bases not matched to a gene: 12. This CDR3 has 17 residues. The CDR3 sequence: CATSDFRGPTYRNEQFF. The DNA of the CDR3 is TGTGCCACCAGTGATTTTAGGGGGCCCACCTACAGGAATGAGCAGTTCTTC.

Only a few counts were recorded for this clonotype. This sequence joins TRBV11-3 and TRBJ2-7; 7 bases line up with TRBD1. V was clipped by 3 bases and J by 2 bases; unmatched bases: 7. Germline CDR1 reads SGHNT; CDR2 reads YENEEA. CDR3 length equals 15 residues. The CDR3 nucleotides are TGTGCCAGCAGCTTTGACAGGGAGCTAACCTACGAGCAGTACTTC. This translates into CASSFDRELTYEQYF.

The chain employs TRBV25-1 and TRBJ2-7; possibly TRBD2 for D (6 bases). Germline CDR1 and CDR2: MGHDK and SYGVNS. The CDR3 is 16 amino acids. V lost 2 bases and J lost 0, with 14 bases in between. The CDR3 DNA reads TGTGCCAGCAGTGAAGCCGGCGGGGCCAGCTCCTACGAGCAGTACTTC. Protein: CASSEAGGASSYEQYF.

J is TRBJ2-7 and V is TRBV20-1; TRBD1 agrees at 11 bases. Germline assignment: CDR1 DFQATT and CDR2 SNEGSKA (reference sequence). The CDR3 totals 14 residues. V lost 6 bases, J lost 2 bases, and 6 bases stayed unmatched. CDR3 coding DNA: TGCAGTGCGCACATGGGACAGGGGGCCTACGAGCAGTACTTC. Amino acid sequence: CSAHMGQGAYEQYF.

This clonotype was recorded at least ten times. The chain uses TRBV7-3 and TRBJ2-1, with D maybe TRBD1 (6 bases). The V end lost 3 bases, the J end lost 3 bases, and 15 bases lay between the germline ends. From germline, CDR1 is SGHTA and CDR2 FQGTGA. The CDR3 covers 16 residues. This chain's CDR3 is CASSFRQGRGYNEQFF. CDR3 sequence (DNA): TGTGCCAGCAGCTTCCGCCAGGGCAGGGGCTACAATGAGCAGTTCTTC.

Comments on this clonotype: A junction end diverges from the germline sequence, so it may reflect a read error. V is TRBV6-2 or TRBV6-3 and J is TRBJ2-7; 10 nucleotides line up with TRBD2. Germline V gene lookup returns CDR1 MNHEY and CDR2 SVGEGT. The CDR3 runs to 14 residues. The CDR3 region has the DNA TGTGCCAGCAGCTCTAGCGGGAGAATACGCGAGCGGTACTTC. Its translation: CASSSSGRIRERYF.

The chain has TRBV20-1 and TRBJ1-2; D gene uncertain. Looked up from germline, CDR1 is DFQATT and CDR2 is SNEGSKA (reference sequence). V dropped 6 bases and J dropped 1 base, with 12 bases sitting between them. This CDR3 contains 13 residues. The chain's CDR3 is CSARKSSNYGYTF. The CDR3, as DNA: TGCAGTGCCCGAAAATCAAGTAACTATGGCTACACCTTC.